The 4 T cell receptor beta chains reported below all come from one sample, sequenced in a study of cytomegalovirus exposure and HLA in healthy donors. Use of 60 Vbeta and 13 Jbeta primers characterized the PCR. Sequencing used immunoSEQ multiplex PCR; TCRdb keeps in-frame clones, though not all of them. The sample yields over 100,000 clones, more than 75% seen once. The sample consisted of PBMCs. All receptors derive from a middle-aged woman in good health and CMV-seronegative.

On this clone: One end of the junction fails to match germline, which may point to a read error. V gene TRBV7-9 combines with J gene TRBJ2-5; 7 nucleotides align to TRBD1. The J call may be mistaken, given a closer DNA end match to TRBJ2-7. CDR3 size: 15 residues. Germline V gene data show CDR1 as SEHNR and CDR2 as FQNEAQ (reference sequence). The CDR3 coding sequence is TGTGCCAGCGGCTTACGGTCGACAGGGCACTACGAGCAGTACTTC. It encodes CASGLRSTGHYEQYF.

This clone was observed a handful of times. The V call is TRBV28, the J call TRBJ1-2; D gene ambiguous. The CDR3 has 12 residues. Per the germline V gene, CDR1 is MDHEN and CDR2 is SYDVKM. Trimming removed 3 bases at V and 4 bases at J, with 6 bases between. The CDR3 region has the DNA TGTGCCAGCAGTTTGGCCAGCTATGGCTACACCTTC. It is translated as CASSLASYGYTF.

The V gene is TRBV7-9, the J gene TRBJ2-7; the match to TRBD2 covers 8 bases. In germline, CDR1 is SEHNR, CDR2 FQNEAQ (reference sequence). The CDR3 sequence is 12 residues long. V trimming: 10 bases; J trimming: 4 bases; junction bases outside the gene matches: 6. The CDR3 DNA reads TGTGCCACGAGGACTAGCAGTTACGAGCAGTACTTC. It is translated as CATRTSSYEQYF.

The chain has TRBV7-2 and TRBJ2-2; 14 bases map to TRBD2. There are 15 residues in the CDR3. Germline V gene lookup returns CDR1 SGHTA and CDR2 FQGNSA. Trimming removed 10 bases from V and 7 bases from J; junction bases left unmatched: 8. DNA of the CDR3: TGTGCCACCAAGGGACTAGCGGGAGTGCTCGGGGAGCTGTTTTTT. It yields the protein CATKGLAGVLGELFF.